This TCR beta chain was observed in a study of T cell repertoires in cytomegalovirus infection. Study overall: Evidence of both CMV infection and a matching HLA type came from public TCR beta signatures.

This clonotype was counted a few times. Its antigen is not known. Whole-study findings and limits: Dominant in the ex vivo response were TCR beta clonotypes restricted by HLA-C and specific for CMV. Individuals carrying CMV plus the relevant HLA were identified by cumulative frequency of public TCR beta families.

TCRdb analysed the reads with MiXCR anew, one entry per CDR3 protein. The sample holds fewer than 550,000 distinct CDR3 sequences, about 15% seen once. The CDR3 totals 14 residues. Per germline, CDR1 MNHEY and CDR2 SVGEGT. Trimming took 4 bases from V and 1 from J, leaving 10 bases between them. The origin of this receptor is a human donor in good health (CMV status not recorded). Some clones in this sample may be carry-over from other donors' samples. The V and J genes are TRBV6-2 or TRBV6-3 and TRBJ2-5; D remains ambiguous. The source material was CD8+ T cells from PBMCs. Here the CDR3 DNA reads TGTGCCAGCAGTTTCCTAAGTCCCCAAGAGACCCAGTACTTC. It translates to CASSFLSPQETQYF.